These 16 T cell receptor beta chains originate from one sample sequenced in a study of identical twins. TCRdb itself ran the 5' RACE reads through MiXCR, one entry per CDR3 protein. The data show about 520,000 distinct CDR3 sequences, under 25% seen once. These data were also reused for a study on T cells expressing NK-cell markers.

The source material was CD4+ T cells sorted from blood. These receptors were obtained from a woman aged 18-30 years in good health.

This clonotype was counted a few times. J is TRBJ1-3 and V is TRBV12-3 or TRBV12-4; D is unresolved. The CDR3 runs 15 residues. V lost 10 bases and J lost 0, with 16 bases in between. The CDR3 DNA reads as TGTGCCATCAGATTAGGTCCCAACTCTGGAAACACCATATATTTT. Its translation is CAIRLGPNSGNTIYF.

The gene calls are TRBV28 and TRBJ1-3; no firm D call. V lost 4 bases and J lost 2, with 9 bases in between. The CDR3 contains 14 residues. CDR1 is MDHEN, CDR2 SYDVKM, per germline. CDR3 sequence reads: CASSSSGTGNTIYF. CDR3 sequence (DNA): TGTGCCAGCAGTTCCTCGGGCACTGGAAACACCATATATTTT.

V usage is TRBV20-1 and J usage is TRBJ2-7; 9 bases map to TRBD2. With V trimmed by 1 base and J by 0 bases, 7 bases remained unmatched. The CDR3 length is 16 residues. Per the germline V gene, CDR1 is DFQATT and CDR2 is SNEGSKA (reference sequence). The CDR3 loop is CSARVISGGHSYEQYF. For the CDR3, the DNA is TGCAGTGCTAGAGTTATTAGCGGGGGACACTCCTACGAGCAGTACTTC.

The chain links TRBV4-1 to TRBJ1-4; D is unresolved. V was clipped by 0 bases and J by 8 bases, with 7 bases between them. This CDR3 comprises 13 residues. Germline CDR1 is MGHRA and CDR2 is YSYEKL. In nucleotides, the CDR3 is TGCGCCAGCAGCCAAGATCAGTCCGAAAAACTGTTTTTT. It specifies CASSQDQSEKLFF.

This clonotype was seen once. The chain is built from TRBV11-2 and TRBJ2-7, with D uncertain. The V and J ends lost 0 bases and 7 bases respectively, with 7 bases between them. The CDR3 totals 12 residues. Germline assignment: CDR1 SGHAT and CDR2 FQNNGV. The CDR3: CASSLDPSEQYF. The CDR3 DNA follows: TGTGCCAGCAGCTTAGATCCCTCGGAGCAGTACTTC.

This chain links TRBV5-6 with TRBJ1-6; TRBD1 matches at 7 bases. V shed 2 bases and J 8 bases; nucleotides not matched to a gene: 4. The V gene's germline CDR1 is SGHDT and CDR2 YYEEEE. This CDR3 has 14 residues. The DNA for the CDR3 is TGTGCCAGCAGCTTCGGAGGGGGCGATTCACCCCTCCACTTT. This gives the protein CASSFGGGDSPLHF.

Regarding this clonotype: One end of the junction is discordant with germline, which a read error may explain. The genes are TRBV4-3 and TRBJ1-1; no definite D call. CDR3 length equals 13 residues. Germline CDR1 and CDR2: LGHNA and YSLEER. In DNA, the CDR3 is TGCGCCAGCAGCCAAGAAGGGCGATCTGAGGCTTTCTTT. Amino acids: CASSQEGRSEAFF.

This clonotype showed up just a few times. The V and J genes are TRBV27 and TRBJ2-3; no firm D call. CDR3 length: 12 amino acids. The ends were cut back, 6 bases at V and 3 bases at J, with 7 bases in the middle. Germline-derived CDR1 and CDR2 are MNHEY and SMNVEV (reference sequence). In DNA, the CDR3 is TGTGCCAGCAGGACCATTACAGATACGCAGTATTTT. Residues: CASRTITDTQYF.

In its sample, this clonotype was seen a few times. The chain couples TRBV15 to TRBJ2-7; TRBD1 is a possible D gene (6 bases). The CDR3 contains 14 residues. Deletions cut 1 base from V and 3 bases from J, with 10 bases between. The germline V gene encodes CDR1 LNHNV and CDR2 YYDKDF (reference sequence). The CDR3 region is CATSRADSSYEQYF. In DNA, the CDR3 is TGTGCCACCAGCAGAGCGGACAGCAGCTACGAGCAGTACTTC.

Here the CDR3 reads CASSQGTVHYF. CDR3 DNA sequence: TGCGCCAGCAGCCAAGGGACTGTTCACTATTTT. This chain links TRBV4-3 with TRBJ2-3; possibly TRBD2 for D (5 bases). Between the trimmed V and J ends, which lost 1 base and 15 bases, there was a span of 11 bases. This CDR3 contains 11 residues. Germline lookup yields CDR1 LGHNA and CDR2 YSLEER.

This clonotype occurred a few times. The rearrangement uses TRBV6-2 or TRBV6-3 and TRBJ1-5; the match to TRBD1 covers 7 bases. Losses at the gene ends were 5 bases for V and 4 bases for J; bases not matched to a gene: 5. Germline V lookup: CDR1 MNHEY, CDR2 SVGEGT. There are 14 residues in the CDR3. For the CDR3, the DNA is TGTGCCAGCAGTACTACAGGGGCAAATCAGCCCCAGCATTTT. Its protein product is CASSTTGANQPQHF.

This clonotype was found a few times. The rearrangement links TRBV20-1 to TRBJ2-5; 11 positions match TRBD2. The V segment lost 6 bases and the J segment 5 bases; nucleotides outside the gene matches: 17. CDR1 is DFQATT, CDR2 SNEGSKA, per germline (reference sequence). CDR3 length: 17 amino acids. The chain's CDR3 is CSALATSGRPFGETQYF. CDR3 nucleotides: TGCAGTGCGCTTGCAACTAGCGGGAGACCGTTTGGCGAGACCCAGTACTTC.

This clonotype has ten or more counts. The rearrangement links TRBV5-1 to TRBJ1-1; 9 positions agree with TRBD1. This CDR3 has 15 residues. Unmatched junction bases numbered 1, after V lost 1 base and J lost 0 bases. The germline gives CDR1 SGHRS, CDR2 YFSETQ. Here the CDR3 DNA reads TGCGCCAGCAGCTTGACAGGGGGCATGAACACTGAAGCTTTCTTT. Translation gives CASSLTGGMNTEAFF.

This clonotype has only a few counts. The chain combines TRBV29-1 with TRBJ1-2; D unclear. Germline V gene sequence: CDR1 SQVTM, CDR2 ANQGSEA. The V and J ends lost 4 bases and 2 bases respectively, with 8 bases between them. The CDR3 runs to 12 residues. CDR3 nucleotides: TGCAGCGTTGTGGGGTTAAACTATGGCTACACCTTC. As protein: CSVVGLNYGYTF.

V and J are TRBV5-5 and TRBJ1-2; D is possibly TRBD1 (5 bases). Germline V gene sequence: CDR1 SGHKS, CDR2 YYEKEE (reference sequence). The CDR3 is 13 residues long. Trimming cost V 2 bases and J 7 bases, with 12 bases left between them. CDR3 in amino acids: CASSLIGATGYTF. The CDR3 bases are TGTGCCAGCAGCTTAATCGGGGCGACTGGCTACACCTTC. Complete variable domain (other parts from reference TRBV5-5 and TRBJ1-2): DAGVTQSPTHLIKTRGQQVTLRCSPISGHKSVSWYQQVLGQGPQFIFQYYEKEERGRGNFPDRFSARQFPNYSSELNVNALLLGDSALYLCASSLIGATGYTFGSGTRLTVV.

The V call is TRBV2, the J call TRBJ1-1; D is uncertain. CDR3 length: 15 residues. Trimming removed 7 bases at V and 1 base at J, with 16 bases between. The germline gives CDR1 SNHLY, CDR2 FYNNEI. CDR3 in DNA: TGTGCCAGCACATCGCGGAGGTTAGGGAACACTGAAGCTTTCTTT. It yields the protein CASTSRRLGNTEAFF.